This T cell receptor beta chain was sequenced in a study of blood T cell repertoires in COVID-19. Participants came from 20 to 25 US areas, aged roughly 18 to 95 years. This CDR3 is built from 15 residues. Trimming removed 0 bases from V and 5 bases from J, with 11 bases in between. Germline lookup yields CDR1 LGHNA and CDR2 YSLEER. The method was immunoSEQ multiplex PCR; TCRdb's version includes in-frame clones alone and lacks a portion of them. The sample contains about 210,000 clones, around 84% of which appear only once. The receptor comes from a woman in her twenties or thirties who had been exposed to COVID-19. Material: PBMCs or T cells enriched from blood (not recorded which). V usage is TRBV4-3 and J usage is TRBJ1-5; no firm D call. CDR3 bases: TGCGCCAGCAGCCAAGAGGGTTTGGAGGATCAGCCCCAGCATTTT. This translates into CASSQEGLEDQPQHF.